In this sample, the clone carrying this T cell receptor (beta chain) is large (0.1 to 1%). Trimming left V 4 bases short and J 2 bases short, with 8 bases between. This CDR3 comprises 13 residues. Using MiXCR, TCRdb reanalyzed the PCR reads. The sample contains 5,000 to 6,500 clones, 30% to 45% of which appear only once. This sample stems from a study of metastatic and nonmetastatic thyroid tumors. Thyroid surgery was performed in patients who had received no treatment beforehand. The rearrangement uses TRBV12-3 or TRBV12-4 and TRBJ2-5; D is undetermined. Material: tumor tissue. The source of this sequence is a male donor with papillary thyroid cancer or a benign thyroid nodule (not recorded which). Some clones in this sample may be carry-over from other donors' samples. CDR3 DNA: TGTGCCAGCAGTTCGGATCTTCAAGAGACCCAGTACTTC. It yields the protein CASSSDLQETQYF.